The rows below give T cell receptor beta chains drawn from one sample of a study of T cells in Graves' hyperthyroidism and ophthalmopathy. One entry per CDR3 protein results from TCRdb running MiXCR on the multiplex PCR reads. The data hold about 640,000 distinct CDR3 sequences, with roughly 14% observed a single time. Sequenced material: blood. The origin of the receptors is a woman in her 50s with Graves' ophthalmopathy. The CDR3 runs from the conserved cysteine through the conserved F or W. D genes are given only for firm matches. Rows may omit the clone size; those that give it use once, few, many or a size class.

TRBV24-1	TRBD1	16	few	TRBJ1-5	TGTGCCACCAGTGACCCTGGACAGGGTATCAATCAGCCCCAGCATTTT	CATSDPGQGINQPQHF
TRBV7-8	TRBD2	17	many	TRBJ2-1	TGTGCCAGCAGCTCCTCCCGACTAGCGGTTAGACTCAATGAGCAGTTCTTC	CASSSSRLAVRLNEQFF
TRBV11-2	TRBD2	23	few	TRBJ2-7	TGTGCCAGCAGCTTATCCTTCGGGACTAGCGGGAGACTGGAGCCTAGCGGGCCTCTTGAGCAGTACTTC	CASSLSFGTSGRLEPSGPLEQYF
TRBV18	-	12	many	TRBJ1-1	TGTGCCAGCTCACCACTAAATCCTGAAGCTTTCTTT	CASSPLNPEAFF
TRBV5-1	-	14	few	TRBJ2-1	TGCGCCAGCAGCTTGTCCCCCCTCCCCAATGAGCAGTTCTTC	CASSLSPLPNEQFF
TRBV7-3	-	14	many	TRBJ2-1	TGTGCCAGCAGCTTAAGTGGGAGCGTCAATGAGCAGTTCTTC	CASSLSGSVNEQFF
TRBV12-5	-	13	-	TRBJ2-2	TGTGCTAGTGGTTTGGTACAGGCCGGGGAGCTGTTTTTT	CASGLVQAGELFF
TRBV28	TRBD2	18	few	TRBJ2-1	TGTGCCAGCAGTTTGATCGCTGGACTAGTAGACCCCTACAATGAGCAGTTCTTC	CASSLIAGLVDPYNEQFF
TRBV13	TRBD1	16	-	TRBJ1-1	TGTGCCAGCAGCTTAGGGGACAGGGGGGGACAGACTGAAGCTTTCTTT	CASSLGDRGGQTEAFF
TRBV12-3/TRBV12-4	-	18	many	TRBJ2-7	TGTGCCAGCAGTTGGGTGTCGTTCGGGAACGTACCCTCCTACGAGCAGTACTTC	CASSWVSFGNVPSYEQYF
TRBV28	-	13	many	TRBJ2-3	TGTGCCAGCAGGGCGACTTTCACAGATACGCAGTATTTT	CASRATFTDTQYF
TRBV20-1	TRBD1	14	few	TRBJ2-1	TGCAGTGCTAGCTCCGGGACAGGAGACAATGAGCAGTTCTTC	CSASSGTGDNEQFF
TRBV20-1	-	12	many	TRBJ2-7	TGCAGTGCCCTCGACAGTATCTACGAGCAGTACTTC	CSALDSIYEQYF
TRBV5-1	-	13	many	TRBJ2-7	TGCGCCAGCAGCCCTGGACCAACGGGAGAGCAGTACTTC	CASSPGPTGEQYF
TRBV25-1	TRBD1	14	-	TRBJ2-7	TGTGCCAGCAGTGAACCGGGACAGAAATACGAGCAGTACTTC	CASSEPGQKYEQYF
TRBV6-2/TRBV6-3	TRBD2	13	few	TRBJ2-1	TGTGCCAGCAGTTATAACTGGCGGCGGGGGTTGTTCTTC	CASSYNWRRGLFF
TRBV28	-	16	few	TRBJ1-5	TGTGCCAGCAGTTTACACAGGGTTGGGGGCTATCAGCCCCAGCATTTT	CASSLHRVGGYQPQHF
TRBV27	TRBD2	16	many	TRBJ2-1	TGTGCCAGCAGTTTATTGGGACTAGCTTCCTACAATGAGCAGTTCTTC	CASSLLGLASYNEQFF
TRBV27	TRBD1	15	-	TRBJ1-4	TGTGCCAGCTCGGCGGGGACAGCGCCGAATGAAAAACTGTTTTTT	CASSAGTAPNEKLFF
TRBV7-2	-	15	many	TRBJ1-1	TGTGCCAGCAGCTTAGACGTCAACTTAAACACTGAAGCTTTCTTT	CASSLDVNLNTEAFF
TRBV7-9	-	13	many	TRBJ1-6	TGTGCCAGCAGCTGGGATGGGCGTTATCCCCTCCACTTT	CASSWDGRYPLHF
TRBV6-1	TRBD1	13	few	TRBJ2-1	TGTGCAGTGGGACAGGGACCCTACAATGAGCAGTTCTTC	CAVGQGPYNEQFF
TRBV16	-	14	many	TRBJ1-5	TGTGCCAGCAGCCAAGGGGTGCTCGGTCAGCCCCAGCATTTT	CASSQGVLGQPQHF
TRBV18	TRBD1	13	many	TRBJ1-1	TGTGCCAGCTCACAGGGACAGACCACTGAAGCTTTCTTT	CASSQGQTTEAFF
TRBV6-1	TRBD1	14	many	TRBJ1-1	TGTGCCAGCAGTGAGGGGACAGAAAAGACTGAAGCTTTCTTT	CASSEGTEKTEAFF
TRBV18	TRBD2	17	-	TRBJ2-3	TGTGCCAGCTCACCGATCGGACTAGCGGGCTTCACAGATACGCAGTATTTT	CASSPIGLAGFTDTQYF
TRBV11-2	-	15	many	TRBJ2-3	TGTGCCAGCAGCTTAGATTGGCGGGGCACAGATACGCAGTATTTT	CASSLDWRGTDTQYF
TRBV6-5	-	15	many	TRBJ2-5	TGTGCCAGCAGTTACTCGCAGGTTTTATCGGAGACCCAGTACTTC	CASSYSQVLSETQYF
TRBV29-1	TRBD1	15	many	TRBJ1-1	TGCAGCGCTAACCGACCGGGACAGATGAACACTGAAGCTTTCTTT	CSANRPGQMNTEAFF
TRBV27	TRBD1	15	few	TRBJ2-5	TGTGCCAGCAGTCAATGGGACAGCCGTCGAGAGACCCAGTACTTC	CASSQWDSRRETQYF
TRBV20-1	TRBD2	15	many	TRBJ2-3	TGCAGTGCTAGAGACCTAGCGGGAGATACAGATACGCAGTATTTT	CSARDLAGDTDTQYF
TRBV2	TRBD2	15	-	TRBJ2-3	TGTGCCAGCAGAGGACTAGCGGGAGTGGTGGATACGCAGTATTTT	CASRGLAGVVDTQYF
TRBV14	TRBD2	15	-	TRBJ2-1	TGTGCCAGCAGCCAAGATGGACTAGGCGTCAATGAGCAGTTCTTC	CASSQDGLGVNEQFF
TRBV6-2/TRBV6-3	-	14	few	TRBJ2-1	TGTGCCAGCAGTTCCCGGGTCTCCTACAATGAGCAGTTCTTC	CASSSRVSYNEQFF
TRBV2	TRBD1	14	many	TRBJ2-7	TGTGCCAGCAGACATGGCAGGGGGCAGTACGAGCAGTACTTC	CASRHGRGQYEQYF
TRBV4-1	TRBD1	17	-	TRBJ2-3	TGCGCCAGCAGCCAAGCTGGGACAGGGGGAGCCACAGATACGCAGTATTTT	CASSQAGTGGATDTQYF
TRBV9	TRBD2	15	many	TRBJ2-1	TGTGCCAGCAGCGTGACTTTAGCGGGAAGGGATGAGCAGTTCTTC	CASSVTLAGRDEQFF